The 24 T cell receptor beta chains given below trace back to one sample, sequenced in a study of T-cell reconstitution after alpha-beta-depleted transplantation in children. During its preparation, the TCRbeta library received unique molecular identifiers. From the PCR reads, TCRdb called clonotypes with MiXCR, one entry per CDR3 protein. This table has 210,000 or so distinct CDR3 sequences, around 9.9% appearing once. The source was PBMCs, collected before TCRalphabeta/CD19-depleted stem cell transplant. These TCRs come from a child less than two years old with acute myeloid leukemia, due to receive a stem cell transplant.

The gene calls are TRBV6-1 and TRBJ2-1; D unresolved. Germline lookup yields CDR1 MNHNS and CDR2 SASEGT. With 0 bases removed from V and 10 bases from J, the gap between germline ends came to 7 bases. This CDR3 is 12 amino acids long. The CDR3 DNA reads as TGTGCCAGCAGTGAAGCGTATGGGGAGCAGTTCTTC. The encoded protein is CASSEAYGEQFF.

In the case of this clonotype: This may stem from a read error, because a much larger clone lies one nucleotide away. The rearrangement uses TRBV7-9 and TRBJ2-7; 14 nucleotides line up with TRBD2. The J segment lost 5 bases and the V segment lost 5 bases, leaving 8 bases of the junction unmatched. Germline assignment: CDR1 SEHNR and CDR2 FQNEAQ (reference sequence). The CDR3 runs to 16 residues. CDR3 in DNA: TGTGCCAGCAGCGGGACTAGCGGGAGTGTCGGGAACGAGCAGTACTTC. As protein: CASSGTSGSVGNEQYF.

This clonotype was observed at least ten times. The chain employs TRBV6-5 and TRBJ1-3; no firm D call. Germline lookup yields CDR1 MNHEY and CDR2 SVGAGI. The CDR3 length is 13 residues. The ends were cut back, 6 bases at V and 0 bases at J, with 6 bases in the middle. In DNA form, the CDR3 reads TGTGCCAGCAGCCAGAGCTCTGGAAACACCATATATTTT. Translating it yields CASSQSSGNTIYF.

This clonotype was seen at least ten times. The J gene is TRBJ2-1, the V gene TRBV20-1; the match to TRBD2 covers 8 bases. The germline CDR1 and CDR2 sequences are DFQATT and SNEGSKA (reference sequence). The V and J ends lost 4 bases and 8 bases, in that order; junction bases with no gene match: 10. This CDR3 region has 14 residues. CDR3 region: CSATPGAGGDEQFF. The CDR3 DNA sequence: TGCAGTGCTACCCCGGGGGCCGGGGGGGATGAGCAGTTCTTC.

A few counts support this clonotype. This CDR3 reads CASSAGTAPTGELFF. For the CDR3, the DNA is TGTGCCAGCAGCGCCGGGACAGCTCCCACCGGGGAGCTGTTTTTT. The rearrangement links TRBV28 to TRBJ2-2, with TRBD1 identical over 7 bases. CDR1 and CDR2 (germline): MDHEN, SYDVKM. The CDR3 extends over 15 amino acids. V was clipped by 6 bases and J by 4 bases; unmatched bases: 8.

This clonotype was picked up many times. The chain carries TRBV12-3 or TRBV12-4 and TRBJ1-1; D unclear. The CDR3 sequence is 11 residues long. Trimming cost V 3 bases and J 6 bases, with 5 bases left between them. The CDR3 DNA sequence: TGTGCCAGCAGTTTCGGGGCTGAAGCTTTCTTT. This translates into CASSFGAEAFF.

This clonotype appeared many times. This rearrangement joins TRBV28 to TRBJ1-3; D is ambiguous. CDR3 length: 17 residues. CDR1 is MDHEN, CDR2 SYDVKM, per germline. Between the trimmed V and J ends, which lost 5 bases and 0 bases, there was a span of 17 bases. The CDR3 protein is CASSTPQTVRSGNTIYF. CDR3 DNA: TGTGCCAGCAGTACCCCTCAAACAGTCCGCTCTGGAAACACCATATATTTT.

This clonotype was found a few times. The genes are TRBV28 and TRBJ2-1, with 8 bases fitting TRBD1. CDR1 and CDR2 (germline): MDHEN, SYDVKM. The CDR3 spans 15 residues. V trimming: 6 bases; J trimming: 5 bases; junction bases outside the gene matches: 9. In nucleotides, the CDR3 is TGTGCCAGCAGCCCGACCGGGACAGGTAACAATGAGCAGTTCTTC. Translating it yields CASSPTGTGNNEQFF.

As to this clonotype: The junction differs from germline at one of its ends, possibly a read error. The rearrangement uses TRBV12-3 or TRBV12-4 and TRBJ2-7; 12 bases are shared with TRBD2. The CDR3 extends over 19 amino acids. In nucleotides, the CDR3 is TGTACCAGCAGTTTTGGCCCCCATCGACTAGCGGGGGCCCAGTACGAGCAGTACTTC. This translates into CTSSFGPHRLAGAQYEQYF.

The chain has TRBV7-2 and TRBJ1-2; D might be TRBD1 (5 bases). CDR3 size: 14 residues. Germline assignment: CDR1 SGHTA and CDR2 FQGNSA. Deletions cut 6 bases from V and 7 bases from J, with 18 bases between. The CDR3 reads CASSTARDVSGYTF. In DNA, the CDR3 is TGTGCCAGCAGTACTGCCCGGGACGTCTCTGGCTACACCTTC.

This clonotype was seen a single time. V gene TRBV2 combines with J gene TRBJ2-5; possibly TRBD2 for D (5 bases). The CDR3 runs 15 residues. With 6 bases removed from V and 4 bases from J, the gap between germline ends came to 18 bases. Germline lookup yields CDR1 SNHLY and CDR2 FYNNEI. In DNA form, the CDR3 reads TGTGCCAGCAGCCAAGAGCGCGGGCCGTCAGAGACCCAGTACTTC. Residues: CASSQERGPSETQYF.

This clonotype appeared many times. The chain has TRBV9 and TRBJ2-3, with D possibly being TRBD1 or TRBD2 (5 bases each). The germline V gene encodes CDR1 SGDLS and CDR2 YYNGEE. Trimming took off 2 bases at V and 0 bases at J, with 13 bases between the two ends. This CDR3 is built from 16 residues. For the CDR3, the DNA is TGTGCCAGCAGCGTTCAAATCGGGGCTAGCACAGATACGCAGTATTTT. This translates into CASSVQIGASTDTQYF.

The table lists this clonotype with many counts. The chain links TRBV7-8 to TRBJ2-2; a weak D match, TRBD2 (6 bases). The CDR3 covers 14 residues. Germline values: CDR1 SGHVS, CDR2 FQNEAQ. This chain's CDR3 is CAWRDRTNTGELFF. The DNA of the CDR3 is TGTGCTTGGCGGGACCGGACGAACACCGGGGAGCTGTTTTTT.

This clonotype was picked up a small number of times. The genes are TRBV2 and TRBJ2-2; no clear D. Trimming took off 4 bases at V and 7 bases at J, with 10 bases between the two ends. In germline, CDR1 is SNHLY, CDR2 FYNNEI. The CDR3 loop spans 13 amino acids. The DNA for the CDR3 is TGTGCCAGCAGTGGGGGTAGGATCGGGGAGCTGTTTTTT. Protein product: CASSGGRIGELFF.

This clonotype was counted many times. The V and J genes are TRBV20-1 and TRBJ2-3; a weak D match, TRBD2 (5 bases). V was clipped by 2 bases and J by 8 bases, with 14 bases between them. Germline V lookup: CDR1 DFQATT, CDR2 SNEGSKA (reference sequence). The CDR3 covers 13 residues. CDR3: CSARPGKPGTQYF. The DNA for the CDR3 is TGCAGTGCTAGACCGGGAAAACCGGGTACGCAGTATTTT.

This clonotype came up many times. The chain carries TRBV6-6 and TRBJ2-7; D call uncertain. Per the germline V gene, CDR1 is MNHNY and CDR2 is SVGAGI (reference sequence). V shed 4 bases and J shed 3 bases, with 4 bases lying between them. The CDR3 spans 11 residues. The CDR3 DNA is TGTGCCAGCAGTTCCCTCTACGAGCAGTACTTC. Protein product: CASSSLYEQYF.

In this sample, this clonotype turned up many times. V gene TRBV20-1 combines with J gene TRBJ1-1; D unresolved. Per the germline V gene, CDR1 is DFQATT and CDR2 is SNEGSKA (reference sequence). The ends were cut back, 3 bases at V and 6 bases at J, with 5 bases in the middle. The CDR3 sequence is 10 residues long. The CDR3 region is CSASVPEAFF. The CDR3, as DNA: TGCAGTGCTAGTGTGCCTGAAGCTTTCTTT.

This clonotype came up many times. The chain couples TRBV20-1 to TRBJ2-7; tentative D call: TRBD2 (6 bases). The germline V and J ends were trimmed by 6 bases and 5 bases, with 17 bases remaining between them. CDR3 length equals 13 residues. CDR1 DFQATT and CDR2 SNEGSKA come from the germline V gene (reference sequence). The CDR3 sequence is CSATTRRVDEQYF. CDR3 nucleotide sequence: TGCAGTGCCACTACTAGGAGGGTCGACGAGCAGTACTTC.

The sample holds many counts of this clonotype. The chain carries TRBV12-3 or TRBV12-4 and TRBJ2-2, with D unclear. V was cut by 7 bases and J by 6 bases, with 3 bases left in between. CDR3 length equals 10 residues. DNA for the CDR3: TGTGCCAGCATGGCCGGGGAGCTGTTTTTT. Encoded protein: CASMAGELFF.

This clonotype has more than one count but fewer than ten. The genes are TRBV7-6 and TRBJ2-2; TRBD2 aligns across 10 bases. The CDR3 is 17 amino acids. CDR1 is SGHVS, CDR2 FNYEAQ, per germline. V was clipped by 1 base and J by 3 bases; unmatched bases: 5. For the CDR3, the DNA is TGTGCCAGCAGCTTAGTAGCGGGGGGCCCGGACACCGGGGAGCTGTTTTTT. Its protein is CASSLVAGGPDTGELFF.

This clonotype has ten or more counts. V gene TRBV29-1 combines with J gene TRBJ1-2; D is undetermined. The V gene's germline CDR1 is SQVTM and CDR2 ANQGSEA. The length of the CDR3 is 11 residues. V dropped 4 bases and J dropped 4 bases, with 7 bases sitting between them. DNA of the CDR3: TGCAGCGTTGGAGCAGCCTATGGCTACACCTTC. This codes for CSVGAAYGYTF.

On this clonotype: The junction differs from germline at one of its ends, possibly a read error. The chain is built from TRBV28 and TRBJ1-1, with D possibly matching TRBD1 (6 bases). The CDR3 runs to 12 residues. Germline assignment: CDR1 MDHEN and CDR2 SYDVKM. The CDR3 loop is CASSSQPTGLSF. DNA for the CDR3: TGTGCCAGCAGTTCCCAGCCCACAGGGTTATCTTTT.

This clonotype was seen repeatedly, ten times or more. The V gene is TRBV14, the J gene TRBJ2-3; D call uncertain. The CDR3 extends over 10 amino acids. Trimming stripped 1 base from V and 10 bases from J, with 3 bases between. CDR1 and CDR2 (germline): SGHDN, FVKESK. CDR3 sequence (DNA): TGTGCCAGCAGCCAAGGATCGCAGTATTTT. The encoded protein is CASSQGSQYF.

The chain employs TRBV12-3 or TRBV12-4 and TRBJ1-5; D unclear. V lost 7 bases and J lost 6, with 16 bases in between. This CDR3 comprises 14 residues. The CDR3 nucleotides read TGTGCCAGCACCTCACAACAAGGGATTCAGCCCCAGCATTTT. Translation: CASTSQQGIQPQHF.